This T cell receptor beta chain was recovered during a study of identical twins. Study-wide findings and caveats: It was cross-sectional statistical analysis, not following the same donors, that the conclusions relied on. With monozygotic twins, out-of-frame TCR alpha sharing exceeded what models estimated. Those out-of-frame alpha sequences shared by twins showed an excess of low generation probability.

This CDR3 spans 15 amino acids. V was pared by 2 bases and J by 1 base, with 3 bases of the junction left unmatched. Germline CDR1 and CDR2: MNHNS and SASEGT. This clonotype appeared a few times. The antigen is not known. Only healthy Caucasians were included as donors. TCRdb passed the 5' RACE reads through MiXCR, listing each CDR3 protein once. The sample carries 1.5 million to 2 million distinct CDR3 sequences, about 31% recorded once. The sequenced sample was cord blood. This clonotype was obtained from a newborn girl in good health. V gene TRBV6-1 combines with J gene TRBJ1-2, with 8 bases fitting TRBD1. The CDR3 loop reads CASSELDRGNYGYTF. For the CDR3, the DNA is TGTGCCAGCAGTGAACTTGACAGGGGTAACTATGGCTACACCTTC.